A single sample gave rise to the 8 T cell receptor beta chains below, sequenced in a study of T cell changes during pregnancy in multiple sclerosis. TCRdb's table, derived via immunoSEQ multiplex PCR, lists solely in-frame clones and lacks some. Seen here are just under 45,000 clones, roughly 92% observed once, and the top ten hold more than 0.55%. The source material was CD4+ T cells from peripheral blood mononuclear cells, sampled in the first trimester of pregnancy. These receptors came from a female donor with multiple sclerosis, enrolled in a pregnancy study.

The genes are TRBV29-1 and TRBJ2-1, with 7 bases matching TRBD2. The CDR3 extends over 16 amino acids. Germline trimming cut 3 bases from V and 10 bases from J; bases unmatched to any gene: 18. Germline assignment: CDR1 SQVTM and CDR2 ANQGSEA. As DNA, the CDR3 is TGCAGCGTTGACCCTGGGTATGGGAGGGCCATTGCCGAGCAGTTCTTC. As protein: CSVDPGYGRAIAEQFF.

J is TRBJ1-5 and V is TRBV10-1; D is uncertain. Germline V gives CDR1 WNHNN, CDR2 SYGVQD (reference sequence). Trimming took off 6 bases at V and 1 base at J, with 19 bases between the two ends. The CDR3 is 17 amino acids. This CDR3 is CASRDSSGRKSNQPQHF. The DNA of the CDR3 is TGCGCCAGCAGGGATTCAAGCGGACGGAAGAGCAATCAGCCCCAGCATTTT.

The genes are TRBV23-1 and TRBJ1-5; no firm D call. TRBV23-1 is recorded as an ORF, its role being uncertain. CDR3 length: 18 residues. Trimming removed 0 bases from V and 5 bases from J, with 20 bases in between. The CDR3 protein is CASSQSTKDPKRDQPQHF. The CDR3 bases are TGCGCCAGCAGTCAATCGACGAAGGACCCCAAGAGGGATCAGCCCCAGCATTTT.

V is TRBV5-6 and J is TRBJ1-5; D remains ambiguous. Germline V gene sequence: CDR1 SGHDT, CDR2 YYEEEE. The ends were cut back, 4 bases at V and 7 bases at J, with 12 bases in the middle. CDR3 length equals 13 residues. The CDR3 bases are TGTGCCAGCAGCCCAATGGGAGGGCAGCCCCAGCATTTT. Its protein product is CASSPMGGQPQHF.

V and J are TRBV14 and TRBJ2-2; TRBD2 aligns across 9 bases. Trimming took 5 bases from V and 5 from J; bases not matched to a gene: 6. Germline CDR1 reads SGHDN; CDR2 reads FVKESK. There are 15 residues in the CDR3. Here the CDR3 reads CASSTRSGRTGELFF. The CDR3, as DNA: TGTGCCAGCAGCACAAGGAGCGGGAGGACCGGGGAGCTGTTTTTT.

This chain uses TRBV7-9 with TRBJ1-1; D remains unclear. V lost 8 bases and J 1 base, leaving 14 bases between the germline ends. Per germline, CDR1 SEHNR and CDR2 FQNEAQ (reference sequence). The CDR3 length is 14 residues. For the CDR3, the DNA is TGTGCCAGCGCTATTGGGCAGGCGAACACTGAAGCTTTCTTT. This sequence encodes CASAIGQANTEAFF. Full variable domain (rest looked up from reference TRBV7-9 and TRBJ1-1): DTGVSQNPRHKITKRGQNVTFRCDPISEHNRLYWYRQTLGQGPEFLTYFQNEAQLEKSRLLSDRFSAERPKGSFSTLEIQRTEQGDSAMYLCASAIGQANTEAFFGQGTRLTVV.

The CDR3 region is CASSQELAPSSYEQYF. The CDR3 nucleotides read TGCGCCAGCAGCCAGGAGCTAGCGCCGAGCTCCTACGAGCAGTACTTC. The V and J genes are TRBV4-1 and TRBJ2-7, with D perhaps matching TRBD2 (6 bases). This CDR3 is built from 16 residues. Germline V CDR1 and CDR2: MGHRA, YSYEKL. The germline V and J ends were trimmed by 3 bases and 0 bases, with 15 bases remaining between them.

This clone appeared a single time. The gene calls are TRBV28 and TRBJ2-2; 8 positions match TRBD2. The CDR3 covers 15 residues. The germline V gene encodes CDR1 MDHEN and CDR2 SYDVKM. V trimming: 5 bases; J trimming: 4 bases; junction bases outside the gene matches: 6. CDR3 in amino acids: CASSRSSGFTGELFF. The DNA for the CDR3 is TGTGCCAGCAGTAGGTCTAGCGGGTTCACCGGGGAGCTGTTTTTT.